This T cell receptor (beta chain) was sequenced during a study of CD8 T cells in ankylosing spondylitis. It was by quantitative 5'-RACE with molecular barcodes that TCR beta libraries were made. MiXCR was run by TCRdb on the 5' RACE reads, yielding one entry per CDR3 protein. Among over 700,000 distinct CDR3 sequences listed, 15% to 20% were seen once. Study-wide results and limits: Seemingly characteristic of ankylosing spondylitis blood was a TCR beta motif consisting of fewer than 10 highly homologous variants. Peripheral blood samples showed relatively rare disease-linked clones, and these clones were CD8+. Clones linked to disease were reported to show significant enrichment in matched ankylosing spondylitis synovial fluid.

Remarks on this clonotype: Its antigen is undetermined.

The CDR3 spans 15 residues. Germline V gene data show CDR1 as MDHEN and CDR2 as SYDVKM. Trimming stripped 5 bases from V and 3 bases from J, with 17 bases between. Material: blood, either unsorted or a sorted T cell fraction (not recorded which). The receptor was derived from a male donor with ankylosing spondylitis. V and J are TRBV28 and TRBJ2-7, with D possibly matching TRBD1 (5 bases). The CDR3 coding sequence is TGTGCCAGCAGTAAAGACAGTGTGGGTCTCTACGAGCAGTACTTC. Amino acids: CASSKDSVGLYEQYF.